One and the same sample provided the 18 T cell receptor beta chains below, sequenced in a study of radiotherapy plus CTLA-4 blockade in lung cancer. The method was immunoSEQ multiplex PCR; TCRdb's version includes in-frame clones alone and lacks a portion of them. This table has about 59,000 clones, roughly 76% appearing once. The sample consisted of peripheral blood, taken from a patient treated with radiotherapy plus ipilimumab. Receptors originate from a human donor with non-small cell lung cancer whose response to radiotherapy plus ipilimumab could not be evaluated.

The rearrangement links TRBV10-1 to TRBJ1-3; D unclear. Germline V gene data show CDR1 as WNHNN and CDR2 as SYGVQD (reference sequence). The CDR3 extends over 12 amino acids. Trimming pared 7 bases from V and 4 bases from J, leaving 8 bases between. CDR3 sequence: CASILQGNTIYF. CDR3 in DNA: TGCGCCAGCATCCTCCAGGGAAACACCATATATTTT.

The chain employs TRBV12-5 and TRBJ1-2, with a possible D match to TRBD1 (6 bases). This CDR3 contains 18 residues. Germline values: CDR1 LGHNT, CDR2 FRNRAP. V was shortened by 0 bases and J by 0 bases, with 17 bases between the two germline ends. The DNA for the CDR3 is TGTGCTAGTGGTTTGGTTGGGGGACACCAGCTACCTAACTATGGCTACACCTTC. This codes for CASGLVGGHQLPNYGYTF. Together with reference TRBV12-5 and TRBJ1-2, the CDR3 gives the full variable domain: DARVTQTPRHKVTEMGQEVTMRCQPILGHNTVFWYRQTMMQGLELLAYFRNRAPLDDSGMPKDRFSAEMPDATLATLKIQPSEPRDSAVYFCASGLVGGHQLPNYGYTFGSGTRLTVV.

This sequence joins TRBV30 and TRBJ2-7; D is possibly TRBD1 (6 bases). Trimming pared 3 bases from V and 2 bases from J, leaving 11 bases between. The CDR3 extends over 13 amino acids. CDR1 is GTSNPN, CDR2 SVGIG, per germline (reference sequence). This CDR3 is CAWRSRGTYEQYF. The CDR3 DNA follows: TGTGCCTGGAGAAGCAGGGGTACCTACGAGCAGTACTTC. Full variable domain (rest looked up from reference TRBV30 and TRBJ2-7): SQTIHQWPATLVQPVGSPLSLECTVEGTSNPNLYWYRQAAGRGLQLLFYSVGIGQISSEVPQNLSASRPQDRQFILSSKKLLLSDSGFYLCAWRSRGTYEQYFGPGTRLTVT.

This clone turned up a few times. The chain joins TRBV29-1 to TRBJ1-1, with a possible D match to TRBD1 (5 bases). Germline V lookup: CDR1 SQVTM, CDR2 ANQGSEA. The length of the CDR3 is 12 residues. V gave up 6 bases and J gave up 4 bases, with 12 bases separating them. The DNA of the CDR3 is TGCAGCGTCCTAGCGGGGGGCACTGAAGCTTTCTTT. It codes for CSVLAGGTEAFF. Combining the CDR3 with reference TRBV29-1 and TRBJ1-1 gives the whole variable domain SAVISQKPSRDICQRGTSLTIQCQVDSQVTMMFWYRQQPGQSLTLIATANQGSEATYESGFVIDKFPISRPNLTFSTLTVSNMSPEDSSIYLCSVLAGGTEAFFGQGTRLTVV.

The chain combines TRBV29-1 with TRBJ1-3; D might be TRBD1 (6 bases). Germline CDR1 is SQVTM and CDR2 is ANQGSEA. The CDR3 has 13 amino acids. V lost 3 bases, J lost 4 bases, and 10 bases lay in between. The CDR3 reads CSVDVGGGNTIYF. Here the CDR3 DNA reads TGCAGCGTTGACGTTGGGGGCGGAAACACCATATATTTT.

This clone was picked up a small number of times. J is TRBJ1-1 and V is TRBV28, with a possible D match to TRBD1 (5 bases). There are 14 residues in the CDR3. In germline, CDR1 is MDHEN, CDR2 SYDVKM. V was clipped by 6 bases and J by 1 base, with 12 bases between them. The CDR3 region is CASRLQVGNTEAFF. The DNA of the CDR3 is TGTGCCAGCAGATTACAGGTGGGGAACACTGAAGCTTTCTTT.

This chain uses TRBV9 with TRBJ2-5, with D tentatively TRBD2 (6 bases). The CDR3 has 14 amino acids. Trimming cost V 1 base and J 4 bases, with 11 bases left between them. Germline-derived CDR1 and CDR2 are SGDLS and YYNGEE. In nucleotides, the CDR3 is TGTGCCAGCAGCGTAACGGGCGGGGTAGAGACCCAGTACTTC. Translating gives CASSVTGGVETQYF.

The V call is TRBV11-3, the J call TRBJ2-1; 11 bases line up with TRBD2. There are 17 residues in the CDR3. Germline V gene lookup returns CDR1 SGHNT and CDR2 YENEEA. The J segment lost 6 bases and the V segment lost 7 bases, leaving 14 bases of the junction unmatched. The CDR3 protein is CASNPSSTSGSRNEQFF. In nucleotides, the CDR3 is TGTGCCAGCAACCCCTCGTCAACTAGCGGGAGTCGCAATGAGCAGTTCTTC.

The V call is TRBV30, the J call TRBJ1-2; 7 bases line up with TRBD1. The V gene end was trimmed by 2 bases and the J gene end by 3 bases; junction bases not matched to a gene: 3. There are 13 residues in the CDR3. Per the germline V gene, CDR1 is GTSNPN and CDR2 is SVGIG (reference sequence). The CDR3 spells CAWSKGAYYGYTF. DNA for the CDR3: TGTGCCTGGAGTAAGGGGGCTTACTATGGCTACACCTTC.

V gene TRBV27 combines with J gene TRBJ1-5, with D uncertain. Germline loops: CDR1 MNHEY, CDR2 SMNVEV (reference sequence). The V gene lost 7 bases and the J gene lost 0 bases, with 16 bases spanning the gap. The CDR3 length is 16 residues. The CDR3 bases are TGTGCCAGCAAGGAAGAAAGTACAGCTAGCAATCAGCCCCAGCATTTT. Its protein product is CASKEESTASNQPQHF.

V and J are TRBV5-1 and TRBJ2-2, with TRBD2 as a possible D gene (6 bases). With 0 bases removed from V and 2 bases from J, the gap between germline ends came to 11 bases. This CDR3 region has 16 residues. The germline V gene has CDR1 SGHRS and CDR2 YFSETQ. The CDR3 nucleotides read TGCGCCAGCAGCTTGGGACGGACTACCAACACCGGGGAGCTGTTTTTT. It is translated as CASSLGRTTNTGELFF.

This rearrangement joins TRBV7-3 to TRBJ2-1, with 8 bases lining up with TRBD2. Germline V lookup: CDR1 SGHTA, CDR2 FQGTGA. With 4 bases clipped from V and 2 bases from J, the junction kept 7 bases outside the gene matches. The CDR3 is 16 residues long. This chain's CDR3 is CASSSNSGETYNEQFF. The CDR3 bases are TGTGCCAGCAGCTCTAATAGCGGGGAGACCTACAATGAGCAGTTCTTC. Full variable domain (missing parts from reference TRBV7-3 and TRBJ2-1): GAGVSQTPSNKVTEKGKYVELRCDPISGHTALYWYRQSLGQGPEFLIYFQGTGAADDSGLPNDRFFAVRPEGSVSTLKIQRTERGDSAVYLCASSSNSGETYNEQFFGPGTRLTVL.

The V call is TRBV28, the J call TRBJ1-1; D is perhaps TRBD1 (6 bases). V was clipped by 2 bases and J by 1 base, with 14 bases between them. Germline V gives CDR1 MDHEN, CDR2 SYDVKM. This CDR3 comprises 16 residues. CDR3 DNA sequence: TGTGCCAGCAGTTTACATTCCCGGACAGCGAACACTGAAGCTTTCTTT. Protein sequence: CASSLHSRTANTEAFF.

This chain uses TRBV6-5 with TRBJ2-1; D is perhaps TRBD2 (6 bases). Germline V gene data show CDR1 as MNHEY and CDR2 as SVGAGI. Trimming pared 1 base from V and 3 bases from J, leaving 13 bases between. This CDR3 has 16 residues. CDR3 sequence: CASSYFRESLYNEQFF. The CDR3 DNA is TGTGCCAGCAGTTACTTCCGGGAGAGCCTCTACAATGAGCAGTTCTTC.

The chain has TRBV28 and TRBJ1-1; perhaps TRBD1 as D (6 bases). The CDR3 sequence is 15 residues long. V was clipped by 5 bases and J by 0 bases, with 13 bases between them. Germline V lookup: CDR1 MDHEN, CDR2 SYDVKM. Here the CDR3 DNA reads TGTGCCAGCAGTCCTCCGACAGGACTGAACACTGAAGCTTTCTTT. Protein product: CASSPPTGLNTEAFF.

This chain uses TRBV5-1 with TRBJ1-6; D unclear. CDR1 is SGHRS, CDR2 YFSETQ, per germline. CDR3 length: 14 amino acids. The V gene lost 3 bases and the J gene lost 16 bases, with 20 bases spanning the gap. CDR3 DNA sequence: TGCGCCAGCAGCTCGATGGGAGAGGCAAGACTTCTCCACTTT. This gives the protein CASSSMGEARLLHF.

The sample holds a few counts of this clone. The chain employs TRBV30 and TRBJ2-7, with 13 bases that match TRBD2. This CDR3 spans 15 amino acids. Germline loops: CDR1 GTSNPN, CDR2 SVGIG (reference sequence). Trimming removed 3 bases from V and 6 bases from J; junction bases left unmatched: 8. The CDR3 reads CAWSLLAGGQGEQYF. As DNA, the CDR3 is TGTGCCTGGAGCCTACTAGCGGGGGGGCAGGGCGAGCAGTACTTC.

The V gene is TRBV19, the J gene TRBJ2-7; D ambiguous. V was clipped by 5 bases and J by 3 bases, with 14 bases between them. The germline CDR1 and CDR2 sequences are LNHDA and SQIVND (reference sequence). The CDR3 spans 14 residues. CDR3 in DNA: TGTGCCAGTAGTCTCGACATGTCTCTCTACGAGCAGTACTTC. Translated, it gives CASSLDMSLYEQYF.